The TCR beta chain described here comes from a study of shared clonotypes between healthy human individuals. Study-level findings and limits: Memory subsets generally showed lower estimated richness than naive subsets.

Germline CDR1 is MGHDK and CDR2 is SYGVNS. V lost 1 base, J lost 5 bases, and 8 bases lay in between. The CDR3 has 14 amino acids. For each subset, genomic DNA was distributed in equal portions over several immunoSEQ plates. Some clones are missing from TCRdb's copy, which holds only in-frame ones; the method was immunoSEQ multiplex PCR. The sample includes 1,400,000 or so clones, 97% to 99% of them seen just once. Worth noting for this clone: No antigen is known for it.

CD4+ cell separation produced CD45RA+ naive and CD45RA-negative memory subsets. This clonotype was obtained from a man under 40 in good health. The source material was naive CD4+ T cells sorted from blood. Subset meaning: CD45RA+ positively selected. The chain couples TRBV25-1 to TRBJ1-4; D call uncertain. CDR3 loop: CASSESVTNEKLFF. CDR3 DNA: TGTGCCAGCAGTGAATCAGTTACCAATGAAAAACTGTTTTTT.